This T cell receptor (beta chain) comes out of a study of T-cell reconstitution after alpha-beta-depleted transplantation in children (TCRdb year 2016). Study-level background: Using TCR repertoire profiling, the study followed T-cell immune reconstitution in a quantitative way in children after TCRalphabeta/CD19-depleted allogeneic hematopoietic cell transplantation. Overall study results and their limits: In some patients, the high TCRbeta diversity seen at day 60 was put down to recipient T cells and intrathymic progenitors that had survived conditioning. The apparently early recovery of alphabetaT-cell counts about two months after transplant reportedly depended on only several hundred rapidly expanded clones that came from non-depleted graft cells. Over subsequent months, a decline in hyperexpanded clone frequencies was noted, and after one year, T-cell counts and TCRbeta diversity were mostly ascribed to newly produced T cells.

The treatment or condition label, read with the paper, signifies: allogeneic hematopoietic cell transplantation with graft depleted of TCRalphabeta T cells and CD19 B cells. TCRalphabeta/CD19-depleted allogeneic hematopoietic cell grafts were given to the transplant recipients, all of whom were children. The germline V gene encodes CDR1 LNHDA and CDR2 SQIVND (reference sequence). Inclusive of the bounding cysteine and phenylalanine, the CDR3 is 16 residues long. Just CDR3 DNA is preserved here, 48 bases in frame from base 1. Trimmed from V: 4 bases; trimmed from J: 7 bases; junction bases lacking a gene match: 15. On this clonotype itself: Its specific antigen is unknown. No base qualities exist here, and no much larger clone lies one base off it.

Library creation used PCR. The data were produced on an Illumina HiSeq 2500. Molecular barcoding was employed in the preparation of TCR libraries, with unique molecular identifiers being used to normalize TCRbeta repertoire quantification. TCRdb reran the public reads through fastp at Q25 and MiXCR, keeping productive beta chains. Each record represents a unique CDR3 protein, reported with the most common genes and DNA among its rows. The sample yields 400,000 to 450,000 distinct CDR3 sequences; 43% were counted once. The ten top clones hold under 30% of the sample. This chain joins TRBV19 to TRBJ1-2; 7 bases in the junction line up with TRBD1. The source is a girl aged 2 to 9 with aplastic anemia, due to receive a stem cell transplant. Specimen: PBMCs, collected before TCRalphabeta/CD19-depleted stem cell transplant. The nucleotide sequence reads TGTGCCAGTAGTACAGCCCGGGACAGTCCAAGGCTTGGCTACACCTTC. It translates as CASSTARDSPRLGYTF.